The sequence of this T cell receptor beta chain was determined in a study of molecular identifiers for immune sequencing clone quantification. Naive CD8 T cells underwent sorting with the CD8+CD4-CCR7+CD45RA+ definition. The authors built bulk TCR libraries by previously described methods with listed TCR primers. TCRdb re-called the PCR reads through MiXCR, storing one row per CDR3 protein. The sample carries about 640,000 distinct CDR3 sequences, approximately 20% recorded once. This CDR3 region has 14 residues. Germline V gene lookup returns CDR1 SGHRS and CDR2 YFSETQ. Concerning this clonotype itself: One base away lies a much larger clone, so this may be a sequencing read error.

The sequenced material came from naive CD8+ T cells from blood, with Jurkat cell RNA spiked in. The sample's subset: FACS-sorted CD8+CD4-CCR7+CD45RA+ naive T cells. The chain joins TRBV5-1 to TRBJ2-7, with 7 bases fitting TRBD1. The receptor was derived from a human donor in good health. Some libraries in this study had Jurkat cell RNA spiked in. The CDR3 DNA is TGCGCCAGCGGCTTTGAAGCAGGGGGCTACGAGCAGTACTTC. This encodes CASGFEAGGYEQYF.